One and the same sample provided the 3 T cell receptor beta chains below, sequenced in a study of T cell changes during pregnancy in multiple sclerosis. Sequenced by immunoSEQ multiplex PCR; TCRdb stores in-frame clones only, minus some. The data contain around 62,000 clones, 90% of them singletons. The specimen comprised peripheral blood, sampled in the second trimester of pregnancy. The receptors stem from a female donor in good health, enrolled as a control in a pregnancy study.

The sample holds a few counts of this clone. J is TRBJ2-7 and V is TRBV4-1, with D perhaps TRBD2 (6 bases). Trimming cost V 3 bases and J 4 bases, with 19 bases left between them. The V gene's germline CDR1 is MGHRA and CDR2 YSYEKL. The CDR3 loop spans 16 amino acids. The CDR3 DNA follows: TGCGCCAGCAGCCAGCCCTCGAGCGGAGGGGAGTACGAGCAGTACTTC. It codes for CASSQPSSGGEYEQYF.

The chain links TRBV7-9 to TRBJ2-7, with 8 bases fitting TRBD1. Germline assignment: CDR1 SEHNR and CDR2 FQNEAQ (reference sequence). The CDR3 spans 14 residues. Unmatched junction bases numbered 4, after V lost 5 bases and J lost 1 base. CDR3 amino acids: CASSPRTGSYEQYF. DNA of the CDR3: TGTGCCAGCAGCCCAAGGACAGGGTCCTACGAGCAGTACTTC.

This clone turned up a few times. The J gene is TRBJ1-1, the V gene TRBV4-2; no definite D call. The CDR3 is 15 residues long. Trimming took 4 bases from V and 1 from J, leaving 13 bases between them. Germline values: CDR1 LGHNA, CDR2 YNFKEQ. The CDR3 sequence is CASSRESRGNTEAFF. The CDR3 DNA reads TGTGCCAGCAGCCGAGAGAGTCGGGGGAACACTGAAGCTTTCTTT.